The rows below give T cell receptor beta chains drawn from one sample of a study of identical twins. TCRdb processed the 5' RACE reads anew with MiXCR; each CDR3 protein has one entry. The repertoire includes around 200,000 distinct CDR3 sequences, roughly 9.4% of them detected once, and 5% to 6% sits in the top ten. What was sequenced was memory (CD45RO+) T cells sorted from blood. These receptors all stem from a young woman in good health. CDR3s include the opening cysteine and the closing phenylalanine or tryptophan. Each record gives: clone size, D gene, V gene, J gene, CDR3 DNA, CDR3 protein. D genes are given only for firm matches. Clone size is stated in some rows and not others, as once, few, many or a class when expanded.

-	-	TRBV19	TRBJ2-1	TGTGCCAGTAGTATGGGCGGGTCCTACAATGAGCAGTTCTTC	CASSMGGSYNEQFF
few	TRBD1	TRBV15	TRBJ2-7	TGTGCCACCAGCGCAGGGGGCGCCTACGAGCAGTACTTC	CATSAGGAYEQYF
-	TRBD1	TRBV5-6	TRBJ2-7	TGTGCCAGCAGCTTGGGGACAGGCGTCTACGAGCAGTACTTC	CASSLGTGVYEQYF
few	-	TRBV10-3	TRBJ1-1	TGTGCCATCAGACCTGAGGGAGGGCCGAACACTGAAGCTTTCTTT	CAIRPEGGPNTEAFF
-	-	TRBV6-2/TRBV6-3	TRBJ2-1	TGTGCCACCAGAAAGGAACCAATCTACAATGAGCAGTTCTTC	CATRKEPIYNEQFF
many	-	TRBV20-1	TRBJ2-1	TGCAGTGCCGCCCTTAGTGGAATTGAGCAGTTCTTC	CSAALSGIEQFF
many	-	TRBV12-3/TRBV12-4	TRBJ2-5	TGTGCCAGCAGTTTACGCAGAGGGGGGACCCAGTACTTC	CASSLRRGGTQYF
many	-	TRBV5-1	TRBJ2-7	TGCGCCAGCAGCTTGGTGGCCGAGGGCGAGCAGTACTTC	CASSLVAEGEQYF
-	-	TRBV28	TRBJ1-1	TGTGCCAGCAGGCTTGCCCTAGAGAACACTGAAGCTTTCTTT	CASRLALENTEAFF
few	TRBD1	TRBV20-1	TRBJ1-5	TGCAGTGCTAGGGACAGGGAGGGTCAGCCCCAGCATTTT	CSARDREGQPQHF
few	-	TRBV20-1	TRBJ2-7	TGCAGTGCTAGAGAGCGACCACTCCGGGAGCAGTACTTC	CSARERPLREQYF
-	TRBD1	TRBV12-3/TRBV12-4	TRBJ1-4	TGTGCCAGCAGTTTATCGGGACAGGCAAATGAAAAACTGTTTTTT	CASSLSGQANEKLFF
few	-	TRBV20-1	TRBJ1-4	TGCAGTGTTTCGTCCGCCCAAGGGGGGCTTAATGAAAAACTGTTTTTT	CSVSSAQGGLNEKLFF
-	-	TRBV2	TRBJ2-6	TGTGCCAGCAAAGTCGGTGGGGCCAACGTCCTGACTTTC	CASKVGGANVLTF
few	-	TRBV12-3/TRBV12-4	TRBJ1-2	TGTGCCAGCAGTTTAGTCTGGGGACCCTCCGGCTACACCTTC	CASSLVWGPSGYTF
few	TRBD2	TRBV3-1	TRBJ2-3	TGTGCCAGCAGCCAAGTTGGCGCTAGCGGTTCGGCTACGCAGTATTTT	CASSQVGASGSATQYF
many	-	TRBV20-1	TRBJ1-2	TGCAGTGCTAAAGATTTCGGGAGTCAGCTTGGAGGCTACACCTTC	CSAKDFGSQLGGYTF
-	TRBD1	TRBV29-1	TRBJ1-1	TGTCTGACAGGGGACACTGAAGCTTTCTTT	CLTGDTEAFF
few	-	TRBV25-1	TRBJ2-1	TGTGCCAGCAGTGAGTCCCTGCGGGGAGGGGGCTACAATGAGCAGTTCTTC	CASSESLRGGGYNEQFF
-	-	TRBV5-8	TRBJ2-2	TGTGCCAGCAGCTTGTGGCAGGGGAGCACCGGGGAGCTGTTTTTT	CASSLWQGSTGELFF
-	-	TRBV9	TRBJ2-3	TGTGCCAGCAGCCTCGGTGAAAAAGGAGAGCAGTATTTT	CASSLGEKGEQYF
few	TRBD1	TRBV6-6	TRBJ1-1	TGTGCCAGCAGGGACAGGGAGAACACTGAAGCTTTCTTT	CASRDRENTEAFF
many	-	TRBV6-1	TRBJ2-5	TGTGCCAGCAGCCGCCGTCGAGAAGAGACCCAGTACTTC	CASSRRREETQYF
-	-	TRBV7-2	TRBJ1-6	TGTGCCAGCAGCTTCTGGGACCCCCGAGGATCACCCCTCCACTTT	CASSFWDPRGSPLHF
few	-	TRBV20-1	TRBJ2-1	TGCAGTGCTATCGGACAGAAAACCTACAATGAGCAGTTCTTC	CSAIGQKTYNEQFF
many	-	TRBV20-1	TRBJ2-7	TGCAGTGCTACCCGACAGGTGCTCTCCTACGAGCAGTACTTC	CSATRQVLSYEQYF
-	TRBD2	TRBV12-3/TRBV12-4	TRBJ2-7	TGTGCCAGCAGTTTCGGGATAGCGGGAGGGCCGGGTGAGCAGTACTTC	CASSFGIAGGPGEQYF
-	-	TRBV7-2	TRBJ2-1	TGTGCCAGCAGCAGGGGGGGCAGGGGAAATGAGCAGTTCTTC	CASSRGGRGNEQFF
many	TRBD1	TRBV5-1	TRBJ1-4	TGCGCCAGCAGCTTGGGGGGACAGGGGGCTACTAATGAAAAACTGTTTTTT	CASSLGGQGATNEKLFF
-	TRBD2	TRBV18	TRBJ2-7	TGTGCCAGCTCACCCGAAGTCCTAGCGGGAGGAAGCGAGCAGTACTTC	CASSPEVLAGGSEQYF
few	-	TRBV2	TRBJ2-5	TGTGCCAGCAGTCCCAGACTAGTTTCCGAGACCCAGTACTTC	CASSPRLVSETQYF
many	-	TRBV10-3	TRBJ1-5	TGTGCCATCAGTGAGCGCGGACAGACTGAAAGCAATCAGCCCCAGCATTTT	CAISERGQTESNQPQHF
few	-	TRBV7-2	TRBJ2-1	TGTGCCAGCAGTTACGAGTGGGGGTCCTACAATGAGCAGTTCTTC	CASSYEWGSYNEQFF
many	TRBD2	TRBV7-2	TRBJ2-5	TGTGCCAGCAGCCGGGGACTAGCAGGGGAGACCCAGTACTTC	CASSRGLAGETQYF
-	-	TRBV15	TRBJ2-5	TGTGCCACCAGCAGAGGAGGGCTAGAGACCCAGTACTTC	CATSRGGLETQYF
many	TRBD1	TRBV5-1	TRBJ2-3	TGCGCCAGCAGCCTGGGACAGGGACAAGATACGCAGTATTTT	CASSLGQGQDTQYF
few	-	TRBV29-1	TRBJ2-3	TGCAGCGCCAACAAGGGAGATACGCAGTATTTT	CSANKGDTQYF
-	-	TRBV20-1	TRBJ2-5	TGCAGTGCTAGACCTTTTATGCAGGCCCGACATGGGGCCCAGTACTTC	CSARPFMQARHGAQYF
few	TRBD1	TRBV2	TRBJ2-1	TGTGCCCAGGGGGCGGGCAATGAGCAGTTCTTC	CAQGAGNEQFF